This is a list of T cell receptor beta chains from one sample in a study of PD-1 blockade in classical Hodgkin lymphoma. The data were produced by immunoSEQ multiplex PCR, yet TCRdb's version contains in-frame clones alone and is incomplete. Among about 24,000 clones listed, 60% to 80% were seen once. The source material was peripheral blood mononuclear cells (PBMCs), sampled before the fourth cycle of nivolumab. These receptors all come from a human donor with classical Hodgkin lymphoma. The CDR3 runs from the conserved cysteine through the conserved F or W. Fields, in order: D gene, clone size, V gene, J gene, CDR3 DNA, CDR3 protein. The D gene is left open where the match is weak. Size is omitted from some rows. Given values are once, few, many or a class for expanded clones.

d_call: -; clone_size: few; v_call: TRBV11-2; j_call: TRBJ2-1; cdr3_nt: TGTGCCAGCAGCTTCTCCAATGAGCAGTTCTTC; cdr3_aa: CASSFSNEQFF
d_call: TRBD1; clone_size: few; v_call: TRBV5-1; j_call: TRBJ2-3; cdr3_nt: TGCGCCAGCAGCTTGCTGGGACAGACCACCACAGATACGCAGTATTTT; cdr3_aa: CASSLLGQTTTDTQYF
d_call: -; clone_size: few; v_call: TRBV28; j_call: TRBJ1-1; cdr3_nt: TGTGCCAGCACTTCGAGCCTGAACACTGAAGCTTTCTTT; cdr3_aa: CASTSSLNTEAFF
d_call: TRBD2; clone_size: -; v_call: TRBV4-2; j_call: TRBJ2-7; cdr3_nt: TGTGCCAGCAGCCTGGGACTAGCGGGAGATTTCTACGAGCAGTACTTC; cdr3_aa: CASSLGLAGDFYEQYF
d_call: TRBD1; clone_size: few; v_call: TRBV4-1; j_call: TRBJ1-1; cdr3_nt: TGCGCCAGCAGCCAAGGACAGGGCTCAAACACTGAAGCTTTCTTT; cdr3_aa: CASSQGQGSNTEAFF
d_call: -; clone_size: -; v_call: TRBV19; j_call: TRBJ1-3; cdr3_nt: TGTGCCAGTAGTTTTTCGGGCTCTGGAAACACCATATATTTT; cdr3_aa: CASSFSGSGNTIYF
d_call: -; clone_size: -; v_call: TRBV5-1; j_call: TRBJ2-5; cdr3_nt: TGCGCCAGCAGCTTGCTGAGAATGGTAGAGACCCAGTACTTC; cdr3_aa: CASSLLRMVETQYF
d_call: -; clone_size: -; v_call: TRBV29-1; j_call: TRBJ2-1; cdr3_nt: TGCAGCGGGACACAGTCCTACAATGAGCAGTTCTTC; cdr3_aa: CSGTQSYNEQFF
d_call: -; clone_size: once; v_call: TRBV5-6; j_call: TRBJ1-2; cdr3_nt: TGTGCCAGCAGCCGCCAGACAGACTATGGCTACACCTTC; cdr3_aa: CASSRQTDYGYTF
d_call: -; clone_size: -; v_call: TRBV27; j_call: TRBJ1-2; cdr3_nt: TGTGCCAGCAGTTTATCGGCAGGGACACCCACTAGGGGCTACACCTTC; cdr3_aa: CASSLSAGTPTRGYTF
d_call: TRBD1; clone_size: few; v_call: TRBV7-3; j_call: TRBJ2-2; cdr3_nt: TGTGCCAGCAGCATAACCCCCAGACAGGGCCCCGGGGAGCTGTTTTTT; cdr3_aa: CASSITPRQGPGELFF
d_call: -; clone_size: -; v_call: TRBV5-1; j_call: TRBJ2-5; cdr3_nt: TGCGCCAGCAGCTTGGGGGCGCAAAAAGAGACCCAGTACTTC; cdr3_aa: CASSLGAQKETQYF
d_call: TRBD2; clone_size: -; v_call: TRBV7-9; j_call: TRBJ2-7; cdr3_nt: TGTGCCAGCAGCTTTGGCGGGAGGGCCTACGAGCAGTACTTC; cdr3_aa: CASSFGGRAYEQYF
d_call: -; clone_size: -; v_call: TRBV20-1; j_call: TRBJ2-5; cdr3_nt: TGCAGTGGCCTTCAAGAGACCCAGTACTTC; cdr3_aa: CSGLQETQYF
d_call: -; clone_size: -; v_call: TRBV7-8; j_call: TRBJ1-4; cdr3_nt: TGTGCCAGCAGCCAGACACATAGCCTCCTCGGTCCAACTAATGAAAAACTGTTTTTT; cdr3_aa: CASSQTHSLLGPTNEKLFF
d_call: -; clone_size: medium-sized; v_call: TRBV5-1; j_call: TRBJ2-7; cdr3_nt: TGCGCCAGCAGCTTGGAGGGGTACGAGCAGTACTTC; cdr3_aa: CASSLEGYEQYF
d_call: TRBD1; clone_size: -; v_call: TRBV5-1; j_call: TRBJ2-3; cdr3_nt: TGCGCCAGCAGCCCGGCCGGGACAGGGAACACAGATACGCAGTATTTT; cdr3_aa: CASSPAGTGNTDTQYF
d_call: -; clone_size: -; v_call: TRBV28; j_call: TRBJ1-3; cdr3_nt: TGTGCCAGCAGTCCCGGACACGGCTACTCTGGAAACACCATATATTTT; cdr3_aa: CASSPGHGYSGNTIYF
d_call: TRBD2; clone_size: -; v_call: TRBV9; j_call: TRBJ2-1; cdr3_nt: TGTGCCAGCAGCGGTAGCGGGAGCCCGAGCTCCTACAATGAGCAGTTCTTC; cdr3_aa: CASSGSGSPSSYNEQFF
d_call: -; clone_size: -; v_call: TRBV5-4; j_call: TRBJ2-3; cdr3_nt: TGTGCCAGCAGCTCGATACTCCTGGGCGCAGATACGCAGTATTTT; cdr3_aa: CASSSILLGADTQYF
d_call: TRBD2; clone_size: once; v_call: TRBV5-4; j_call: TRBJ2-4; cdr3_nt: TGTGCCAGCAGCGTTAGCGGGGGGGCGGTCAAAAACATTCAGTACTTC; cdr3_aa: CASSVSGGAVKNIQYF
d_call: -; clone_size: -; v_call: TRBV5-1; j_call: TRBJ1-1; cdr3_nt: TGCGCCAGCAGCTTGAACACAGGAATGAACACTGAAGCTTTCTTT; cdr3_aa: CASSLNTGMNTEAFF
d_call: -; clone_size: -; v_call: TRBV7-8; j_call: TRBJ2-7; cdr3_nt: TGTGCCAGCAGCCCCCGCCGGGGGCCTGGGGGTGAGCAGTACTTC; cdr3_aa: CASSPRRGPGGEQYF
d_call: TRBD1; clone_size: -; v_call: TRBV27; j_call: TRBJ1-6; cdr3_nt: TGTGCCAGCAGTTCGGGACAGGGCGTCCAATTTAATTCACCCCTCCACTTT; cdr3_aa: CASSSGQGVQFNSPLHF
d_call: TRBD2; clone_size: -; v_call: TRBV4-2; j_call: TRBJ2-3; cdr3_nt: TGTGCCAGCAGCCAAGTTCTAGCGGGGGGGCTCGCAGATACGCAGTATTTT; cdr3_aa: CASSQVLAGGLADTQYF
d_call: -; clone_size: -; v_call: TRBV7-2; j_call: TRBJ2-7; cdr3_nt: TGTGCCAGCAGCTTAGCGTCGGGCGGGCGCGGCTACGAGCAGTACTTC; cdr3_aa: CASSLASGGRGYEQYF
d_call: TRBD1; clone_size: -; v_call: TRBV18; j_call: TRBJ1-2; cdr3_nt: TGTGCCAGCTCACCAGGTACAGGGGGCAACTATGGCTACACCTTC; cdr3_aa: CASSPGTGGNYGYTF
d_call: TRBD1; clone_size: once; v_call: TRBV2; j_call: TRBJ2-3; cdr3_nt: TGTGCCAGCAGACGGGACAGGCTCCCCACAGATACGCAGTATTTT; cdr3_aa: CASRRDRLPTDTQYF
d_call: -; clone_size: -; v_call: TRBV19; j_call: TRBJ1-2; cdr3_nt: TGTGCCAGTAGAGGGCTGACAGGAGCTAACTATGGCTACACCTTC; cdr3_aa: CASRGLTGANYGYTF
d_call: TRBD2; clone_size: -; v_call: TRBV27; j_call: TRBJ2-2; cdr3_nt: TGTGCCAGCAGTTTATCGGAAATGACTAGCGGGAGGGCGAGCACCGGGGAGCTGTTTTTT; cdr3_aa: CASSLSEMTSGRASTGELFF
d_call: TRBD1; clone_size: -; v_call: TRBV6-6; j_call: TRBJ1-2; cdr3_nt: TGTGCCAGCAGCCGCGGACAGGCGGGCTATGGCTACACCTTC; cdr3_aa: CASSRGQAGYGYTF